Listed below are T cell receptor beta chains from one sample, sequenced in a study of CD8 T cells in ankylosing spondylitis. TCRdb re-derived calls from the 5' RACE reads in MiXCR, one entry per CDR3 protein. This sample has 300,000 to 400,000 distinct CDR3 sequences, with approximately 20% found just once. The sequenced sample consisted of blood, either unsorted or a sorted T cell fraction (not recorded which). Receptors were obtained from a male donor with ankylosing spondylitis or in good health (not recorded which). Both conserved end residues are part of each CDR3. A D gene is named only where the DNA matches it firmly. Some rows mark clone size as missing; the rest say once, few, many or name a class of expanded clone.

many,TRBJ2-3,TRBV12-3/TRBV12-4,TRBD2,CATSSSGGADTQYF,TGTGCCACCTCGTCTAGCGGGGGGGCAGATACGCAGTATTTT
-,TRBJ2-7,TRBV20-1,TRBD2,CSARDRGGWTYEQYF,TGCAGTGCTAGAGATCGGGGGGGCTGGACCTACGAGCAGTACTTC
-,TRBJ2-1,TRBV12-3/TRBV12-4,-,CASTTTGRFGEQFF,TGTGCCAGCACCACCACAGGGCGGTTTGGTGAGCAGTTCTTC
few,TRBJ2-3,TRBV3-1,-,CASSQVRRGHTDTQYF,TGTGCCAGCAGCCAAGTCCGTAGGGGTCACACAGATACGCAGTATTTT
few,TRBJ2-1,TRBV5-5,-,CASSLGAPDYYNEQFF,TGTGCCAGCAGCTTGGGCGCCCCTGACTACTACAATGAGCAGTTCTTC
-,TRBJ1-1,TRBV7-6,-,CASSLARGGESTEAFF,TGTGCCAGCAGCTTAGCGCGTGGAGGGGAGAGCACTGAAGCTTTCTTT
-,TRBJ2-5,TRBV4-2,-,CASSQERDWETQYF,TGTGCCAGCAGCCAAGAGAGGGATTGGGAGACCCAGTACTTC
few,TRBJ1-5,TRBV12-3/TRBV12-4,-,CASLRRGFNNQPQHF,TGTGCCAGCCTCCGGCGCGGGTTTAACAATCAGCCCCAGCATTTT
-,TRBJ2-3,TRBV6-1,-,CASGDPEGDTQYF,TGTGCCAGCGGGGACCCCGAGGGAGATACGCAGTATTTT
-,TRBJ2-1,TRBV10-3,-,CAISEFPRLNEQFF,TGTGCCATCAGTGAGTTCCCGAGACTAAACGAGCAGTTCTTC
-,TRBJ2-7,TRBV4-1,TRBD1,CASRGQASYEQYF,TGCGCCAGCAGGGGACAGGCTTCCTACGAGCAGTACTTC
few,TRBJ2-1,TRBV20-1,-,CSARDRGKNEQFF,TGCAGTGCTAGAGATCGGGGGAAAAATGAGCAGTTCTTC
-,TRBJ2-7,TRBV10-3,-,CAISETDSTYEQYF,TGTGCCATCAGTGAGACTGACAGTACCTACGAGCAGTACTTC
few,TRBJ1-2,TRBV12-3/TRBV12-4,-,CASSSALGKLDGYTF,TGTGCCAGCAGTTCCGCCCTGGGGAAGTTGGATGGCTACACCTTC
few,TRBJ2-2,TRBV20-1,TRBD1,CSAGDRENTGELFF,TGCAGTGCTGGGGACAGGGAGAACACCGGGGAGCTGTTTTTT
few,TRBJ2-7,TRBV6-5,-,CASSYDTAAGYEQYF,TGTGCCAGCAGTTACGATACCGCTGCGGGCTACGAGCAGTACTTC
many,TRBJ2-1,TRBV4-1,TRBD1,CASTEGQGYNEQFF,TGCGCCAGCACTGAGGGACAGGGCTACAATGAGCAGTTCTTC
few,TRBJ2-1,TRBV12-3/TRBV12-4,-,CASSPPEVPGEQFF,TGTGCCAGCAGTCCCCCCGAAGTGCCCGGTGAGCAGTTCTTC